This TCR beta chain was recorded in a study of OX40 agonist ivuxolimab in advanced cancers. Whole-study context: The dose-escalation cohort had hepatocellular carcinoma, melanoma, renal cell or head and neck cancer. Study-level results: At doses 0.1 to 3.0 mg/kg, CD4+ and CD8+ clones expanded. Mean expanded clone counts were higher in CD8+ than CD4+ T cells.

Using immunoSEQ multiplex PCR, the repertoire was profiled, and TCRdb retains in-frame clones only, with some absent. The table has about 90,000 clones, around 90% seen once. On this clone: The antigen is undetermined.

Prior autoimmune disease or systemic immunosuppression barred patients. CDR1 and CDR2 (germline): WNHNN, SYGVQD (reference sequence). Trimming cost V 2 bases and J 8 bases; bases outside gene matches: 6. The CDR3 is 14 residues long. The gene calls are TRBV10-1 and TRBJ2-1; TRBD1 matches 7 bases. This material consisted of CD4+ or CD8+ T cells sorted from blood, taken in a trial of the OX40 agonist ivuxolimab. The receptor's source is an adult with an advanced solid tumor such as melanoma, head and neck, liver or kidney cancer. Here the CDR3 DNA reads TGCGCCAGCAGTGAGCGAATAGACAGGGATGAGCAGTTCTTC. This sequence encodes CASSERIDRDEQFF.